This T cell receptor (beta chain) derives from a study of neoadjuvant nivolumab and ipilimumab in lung cancer. The data were produced by immunoSEQ multiplex PCR, yet TCRdb's version contains in-frame clones alone and is incomplete. This table holds a few thousand clones, around 88% found once. A note on this clone: Its antigen is unidentified.

Study-level findings and limits: TCR receptors were sequenced in few samples. From pretherapy to surgery, tumor richness and clonality rose with dual therapy.

The CDR3 runs 12 residues. Per germline, CDR1 MNHEY and CDR2 SVGAGI. V shed 2 bases and J shed 0 bases, with 2 bases lying between them. This receptor was obtained from an adult with non-small cell lung cancer. The input for sequencing was tumor tissue, taken after neoadjuvant nivolumab, alone or with ipilimumab, at or shortly before surgery. The gene calls are TRBV6-5 and TRBJ2-7; D is unclear. CDR3 bases: TGTGCCAGCAGTTACAGCTCCTACGAGCAGTACTTC. As protein: CASSYSSYEQYF.